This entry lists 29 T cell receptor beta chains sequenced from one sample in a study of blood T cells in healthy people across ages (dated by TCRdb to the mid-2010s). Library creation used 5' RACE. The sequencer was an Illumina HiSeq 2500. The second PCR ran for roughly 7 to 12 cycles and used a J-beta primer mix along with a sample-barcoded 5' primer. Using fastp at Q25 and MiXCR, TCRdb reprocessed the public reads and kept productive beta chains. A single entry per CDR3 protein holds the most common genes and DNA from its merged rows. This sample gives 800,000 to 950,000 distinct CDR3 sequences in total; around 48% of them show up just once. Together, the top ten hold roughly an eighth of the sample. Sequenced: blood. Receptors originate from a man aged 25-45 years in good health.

Written as DNA, the CDR3 is TGTGCCAGCAGTCTTTCCGGCGGGGGGGTCAGAGATACGCAGTATTTT. Translated: CASSLSGGGVRDTQYF. The chain joins TRBV3-1 to TRBJ2-3; 9 bases are a match to TRBD2. Germline CDR1 LGHDT, CDR2 YNNKEL (reference sequence). After removal of 6 bases from V and 5 bases from J, the junction contained 12 bases not matched to a gene. The CDR3 is 16 amino acids.

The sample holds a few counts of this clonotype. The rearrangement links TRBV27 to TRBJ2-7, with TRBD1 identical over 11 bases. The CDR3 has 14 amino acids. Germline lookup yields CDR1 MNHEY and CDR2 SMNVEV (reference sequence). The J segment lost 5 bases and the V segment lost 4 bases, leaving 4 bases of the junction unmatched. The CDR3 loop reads CASSSGQGVHEQYF. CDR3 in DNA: TGTGCCAGCAGTTCGGGACAGGGGGTCCACGAGCAGTACTTC.

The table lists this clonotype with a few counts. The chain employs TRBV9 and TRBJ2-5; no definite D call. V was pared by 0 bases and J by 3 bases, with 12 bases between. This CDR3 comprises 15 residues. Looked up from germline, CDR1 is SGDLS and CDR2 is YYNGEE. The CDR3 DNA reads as TGTGCCAGCAGCGTAGGGCCTATTCCGGAAGAGACCCAGTACTTC. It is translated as CASSVGPIPEETQYF.

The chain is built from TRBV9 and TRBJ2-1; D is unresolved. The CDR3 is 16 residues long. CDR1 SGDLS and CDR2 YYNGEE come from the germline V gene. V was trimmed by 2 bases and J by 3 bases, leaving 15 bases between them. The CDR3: CASSVSTYSGYNEQFF. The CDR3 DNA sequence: TGTGCCAGCAGCGTGTCGACCTACAGTGGCTACAATGAGCAGTTCTTC. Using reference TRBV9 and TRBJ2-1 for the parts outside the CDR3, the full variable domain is DSGVTQTPKHLITATGQRVTLRCSPRSGDLSVYWYQQSLDQGLQFLIQYYNGEERAKGNILERFSAQQFPDLHSELNLSSLELGDSALYFCASSVSTYSGYNEQFFGPGTRLTVL.

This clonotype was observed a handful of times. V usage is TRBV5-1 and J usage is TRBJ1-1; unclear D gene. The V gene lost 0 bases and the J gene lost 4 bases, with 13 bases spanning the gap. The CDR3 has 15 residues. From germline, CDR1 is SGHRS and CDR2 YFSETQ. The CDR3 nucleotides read TGCGCCAGCAGCTTGGGCACATCCCCGGGCACTGAAGCTTTCTTT. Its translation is CASSLGTSPGTEAFF.

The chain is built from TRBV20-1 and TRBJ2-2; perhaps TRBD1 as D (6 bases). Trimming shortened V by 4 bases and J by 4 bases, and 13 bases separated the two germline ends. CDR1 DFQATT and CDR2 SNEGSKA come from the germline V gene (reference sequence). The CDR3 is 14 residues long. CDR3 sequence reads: CSAMRAGVTGELFF. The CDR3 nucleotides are TGCAGTGCTATGCGGGCAGGGGTCACCGGGGAGCTGTTTTTT.

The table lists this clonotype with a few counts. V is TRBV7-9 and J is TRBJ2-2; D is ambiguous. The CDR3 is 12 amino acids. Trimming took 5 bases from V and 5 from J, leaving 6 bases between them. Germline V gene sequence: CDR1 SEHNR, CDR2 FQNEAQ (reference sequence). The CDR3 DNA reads TGTGCCAGCAGCAAGATAACCGGGGAGCTGTTTTTT. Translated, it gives CASSKITGELFF.

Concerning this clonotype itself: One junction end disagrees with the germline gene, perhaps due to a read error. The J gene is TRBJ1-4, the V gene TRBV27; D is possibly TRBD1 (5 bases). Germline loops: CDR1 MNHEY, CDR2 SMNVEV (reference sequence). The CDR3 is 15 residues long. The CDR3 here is CASSLVGDGNEKLFF. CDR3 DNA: TGTGCCAGCAGTTTAGTGGGGGACGGCAATGAAAAGCTGTTTTTT.

CDR3 nucleotide sequence: TGCGCCAGCATAGATATTTCCTACAATGAGCAGTTCTTC. This translates into CASIDISYNEQFF. The chain is built from TRBV5-1 and TRBJ2-1, with D hard to call. CDR3 length: 13 residues. CDR1 is SGHRS and CDR2 is YFSETQ in the germline V gene. Trimming took 6 bases from V and 1 from J, leaving 8 bases between them.

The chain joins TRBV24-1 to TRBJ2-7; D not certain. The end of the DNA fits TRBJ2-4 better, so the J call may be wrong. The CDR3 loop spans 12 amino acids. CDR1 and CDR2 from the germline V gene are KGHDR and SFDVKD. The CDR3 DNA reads TGTGCCACCAGTGAACTTTCCGGCATTCAGTACTTC. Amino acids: CATSELSGIQYF.

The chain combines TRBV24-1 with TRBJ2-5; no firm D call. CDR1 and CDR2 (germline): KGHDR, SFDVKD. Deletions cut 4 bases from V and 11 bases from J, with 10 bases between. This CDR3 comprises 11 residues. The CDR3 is CATSENNEQYF. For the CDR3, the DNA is TGTGCCACCAGTGAAAACAATGAGCAGTACTTC.

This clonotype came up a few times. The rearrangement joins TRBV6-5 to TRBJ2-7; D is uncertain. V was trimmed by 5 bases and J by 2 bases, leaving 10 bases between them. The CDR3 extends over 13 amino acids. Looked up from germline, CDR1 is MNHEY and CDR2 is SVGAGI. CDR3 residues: CASSRERTYEQYF. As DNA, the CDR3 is TGTGCCAGCAGTAGAGAAAGAACCTACGAGCAGTACTTC.

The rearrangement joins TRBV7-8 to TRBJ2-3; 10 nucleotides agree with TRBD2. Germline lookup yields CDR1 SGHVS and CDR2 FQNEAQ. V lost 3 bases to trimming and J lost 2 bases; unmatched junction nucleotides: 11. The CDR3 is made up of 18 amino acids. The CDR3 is CASSFSFTSGATTDTQYF. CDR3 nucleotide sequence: TGTGCCAGCAGCTTCTCTTTTACTAGCGGGGCAACCACAGATACGCAGTATTTT.

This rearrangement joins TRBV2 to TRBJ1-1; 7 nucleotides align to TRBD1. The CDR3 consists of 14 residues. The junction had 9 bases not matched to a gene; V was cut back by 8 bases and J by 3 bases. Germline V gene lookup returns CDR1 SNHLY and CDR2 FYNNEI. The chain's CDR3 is CASAEQGSYTEAFF. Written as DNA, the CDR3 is TGTGCCAGCGCCGAACAGGGGTCGTACACTGAAGCTTTCTTT.

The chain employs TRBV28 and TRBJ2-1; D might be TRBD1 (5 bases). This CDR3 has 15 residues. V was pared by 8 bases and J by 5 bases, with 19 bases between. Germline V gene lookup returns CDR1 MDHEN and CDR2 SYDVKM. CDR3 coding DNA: TGTGCCAGCCACCCAGCATGGGGCGCCCACAATGAGCAGTTCTTC. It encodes CASHPAWGAHNEQFF.

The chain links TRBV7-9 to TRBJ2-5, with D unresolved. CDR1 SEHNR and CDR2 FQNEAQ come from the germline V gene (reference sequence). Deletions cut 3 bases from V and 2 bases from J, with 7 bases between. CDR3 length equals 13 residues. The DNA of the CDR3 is TGTGCCAGCAGCTTTCAGAGACAAGAGACCCAGTACTTC. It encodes CASSFQRQETQYF.

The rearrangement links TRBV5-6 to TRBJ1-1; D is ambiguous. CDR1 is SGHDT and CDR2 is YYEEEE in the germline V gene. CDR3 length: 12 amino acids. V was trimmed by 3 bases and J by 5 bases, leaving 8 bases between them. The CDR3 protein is CASSYVMTEAFF. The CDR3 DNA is TGTGCCAGCAGCTACGTTATGACTGAAGCTTTCTTT.

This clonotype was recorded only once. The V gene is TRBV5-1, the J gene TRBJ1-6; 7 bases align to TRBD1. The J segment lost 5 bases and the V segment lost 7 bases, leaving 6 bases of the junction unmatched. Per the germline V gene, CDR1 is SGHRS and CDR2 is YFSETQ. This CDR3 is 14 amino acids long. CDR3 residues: CASAPGTDNSPLHF. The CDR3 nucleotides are TGCGCCAGCGCCCCCGGGACAGATAATTCACCCCTCCACTTT.

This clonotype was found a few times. DNA of the CDR3: TGTGCCAGCAGTTACAGCTTGGACAGGCCATACGAGCAGTACTTC. This codes for CASSYSLDRPYEQYF. The chain uses TRBV6-2 or TRBV6-3 and TRBJ2-7; 7 bases are shared with TRBD1. V shed 2 bases and J 4 bases; nucleotides not matched to a gene: 8. The CDR3 totals 15 residues. Germline CDR1 reads MNHEY; CDR2 reads SVGEGT.

The CDR3 DNA reads as TGTGCCAGCAGTTACGACAGGTCAGATACGCAGTATTTT. This translates into CASSYDRSDTQYF. The chain couples TRBV12-3 or TRBV12-4 to TRBJ2-3, with D possibly matching TRBD1 (6 bases). This CDR3 comprises 13 residues. V lost 4 bases and J 4 bases, leaving 9 bases between the germline ends.

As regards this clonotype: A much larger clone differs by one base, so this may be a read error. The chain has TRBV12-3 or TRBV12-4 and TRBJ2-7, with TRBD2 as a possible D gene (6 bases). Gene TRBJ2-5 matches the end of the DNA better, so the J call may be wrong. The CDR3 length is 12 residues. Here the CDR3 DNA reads TGTGCCTGCAGAGGCGGGGACGAGACCCAGTACTTC. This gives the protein CACRGGDETQYF.

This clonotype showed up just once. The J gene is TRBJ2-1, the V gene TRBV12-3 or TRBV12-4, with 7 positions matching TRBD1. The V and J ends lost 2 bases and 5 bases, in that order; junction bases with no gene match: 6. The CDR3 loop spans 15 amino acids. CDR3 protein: CASSLPKGANNEQFF. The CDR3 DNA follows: TGTGCCAGCAGTTTACCCAAGGGGGCAAACAATGAGCAGTTCTTC.

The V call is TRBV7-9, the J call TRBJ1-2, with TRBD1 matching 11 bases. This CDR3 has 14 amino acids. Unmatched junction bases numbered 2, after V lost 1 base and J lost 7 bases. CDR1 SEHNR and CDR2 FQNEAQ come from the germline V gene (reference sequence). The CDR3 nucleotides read TGTGCCAGCAGCTTAGGGACAGGGGGCGGTGGCTACACCTTC. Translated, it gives CASSLGTGGGGYTF.

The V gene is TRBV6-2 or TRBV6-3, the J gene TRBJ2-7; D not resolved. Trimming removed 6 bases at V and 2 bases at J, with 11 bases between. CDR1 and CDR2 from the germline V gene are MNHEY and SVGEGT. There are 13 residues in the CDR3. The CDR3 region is CASRSEPPYEQYF. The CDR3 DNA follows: TGTGCCAGCAGATCGGAACCCCCCTACGAGCAGTACTTC.

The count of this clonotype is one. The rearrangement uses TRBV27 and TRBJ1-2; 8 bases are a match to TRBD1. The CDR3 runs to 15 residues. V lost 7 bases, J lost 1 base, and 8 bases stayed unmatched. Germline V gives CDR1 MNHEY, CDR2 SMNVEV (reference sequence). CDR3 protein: CASTPTGAFNYGYTF. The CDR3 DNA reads TGTGCCAGCACTCCGACAGGGGCTTTTAACTATGGCTACACCTTC.

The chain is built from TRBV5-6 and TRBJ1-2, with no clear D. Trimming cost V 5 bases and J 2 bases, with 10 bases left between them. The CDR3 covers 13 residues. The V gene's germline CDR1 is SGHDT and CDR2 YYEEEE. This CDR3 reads CASSPQQNYGYTF. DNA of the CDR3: TGTGCCAGCAGTCCACAGCAGAACTATGGCTACACCTTC. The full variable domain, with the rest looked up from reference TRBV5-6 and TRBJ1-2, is DAGVTQSPTHLIKTRGQQVTLRCSPKSGHDTVSWYQQALGQGPQFIFQYYEEEERQRGNFPDRFSGHQFPNYSSELNVNALLLGDSALYLCASSPQQNYGYTFGSGTRLTVV.

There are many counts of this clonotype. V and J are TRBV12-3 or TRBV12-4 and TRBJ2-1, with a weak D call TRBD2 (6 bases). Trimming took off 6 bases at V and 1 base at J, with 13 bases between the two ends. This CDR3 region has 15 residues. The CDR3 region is CASSPDGGSYNEQFF. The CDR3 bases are TGTGCCAGCAGCCCGGACGGGGGTTCCTACAATGAGCAGTTCTTC.

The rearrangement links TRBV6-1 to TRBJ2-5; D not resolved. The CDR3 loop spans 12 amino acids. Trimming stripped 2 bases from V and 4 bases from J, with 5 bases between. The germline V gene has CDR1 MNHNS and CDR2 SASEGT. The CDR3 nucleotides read TGTGCCAGCAGTGAACGGCGAGAGACCCAGTACTTC. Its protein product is CASSERRETQYF.

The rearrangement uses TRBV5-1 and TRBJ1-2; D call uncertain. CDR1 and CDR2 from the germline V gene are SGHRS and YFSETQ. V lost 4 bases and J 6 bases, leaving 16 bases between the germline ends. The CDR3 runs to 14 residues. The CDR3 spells CASSLVAGSNGYTF. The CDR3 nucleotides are TGCGCCAGCAGCCTTGTTGCGGGGAGTAATGGCTACACCTTC.